This T cell receptor (beta chain) emerged from a study of cytomegalovirus exposure and HLA in healthy donors. Study findings and constraints: TCR beta chains numbering some 160 were designated cytomegalovirus-associated. First-cohort TCR clusters tended to co-occur in the 90 to 150 validation repertoires, a later analysis found. There were a few CMV-associated chains whose specificity for CMV antigens was confirmed in vitro. The classifier reportedly diagnosed cytomegalovirus status with high sensitivity and specificity.

Method: immunoSEQ multiplex PCR; TCRdb's copy keeps in-frame clones and lacks some. This sample has 150,000 to 180,000 clones, with 86% found just once. Regarding this clone: Its antigen remains unknown.

The material sequenced was PBMCs. The origin of this receptor is a man aged 18 to 30 in good health and CMV-seropositive.

CDR3 region: CASSLGVGGSMGEQYF. The CDR3 region has the DNA TGTGCCAGCAGCTTAGGGGTAGGGGGATCCATGGGCGAGCAGTACTTC. The chain is built from TRBV11-2 and TRBJ2-7; weak D call: TRBD1 (6 bases). The length of the CDR3 is 16 residues. Deletions cut 1 base from V and 6 bases from J, with 19 bases between. Germline-derived CDR1 and CDR2 are SGHAT and FQNNGV.